This TCR beta chain is drawn from a study of T cell repertoires in cytomegalovirus infection. Study overall: Evidence of both CMV infection and a matching HLA type came from public TCR beta signatures.

One entry per CDR3 protein results from TCRdb running MiXCR on the reads. The sample includes about 450,000 distinct CDR3 sequences, roughly 30% of them seen just once. The ends lost 5 bases at V and 5 bases at J; junction bases unmatched: 13. The CDR3 is 17 residues long. CDR1 is SGHVS, CDR2 FNYEAQ, per germline. The receptor comes from a human donor in good health (CMV status not recorded). Some clones in this sample may be carry-over from other donors' samples. Sequenced sample: PBMCs. This chain uses TRBV7-6 with TRBJ2-2, with 8 bases identical to TRBD1. CDR3 loop: CASSRSQGATGTGELFF. CDR3 nucleotide sequence: TGTGCCAGCAGCCGCTCGCAGGGGGCGACGGGGACCGGGGAGCTGTTTTTT.